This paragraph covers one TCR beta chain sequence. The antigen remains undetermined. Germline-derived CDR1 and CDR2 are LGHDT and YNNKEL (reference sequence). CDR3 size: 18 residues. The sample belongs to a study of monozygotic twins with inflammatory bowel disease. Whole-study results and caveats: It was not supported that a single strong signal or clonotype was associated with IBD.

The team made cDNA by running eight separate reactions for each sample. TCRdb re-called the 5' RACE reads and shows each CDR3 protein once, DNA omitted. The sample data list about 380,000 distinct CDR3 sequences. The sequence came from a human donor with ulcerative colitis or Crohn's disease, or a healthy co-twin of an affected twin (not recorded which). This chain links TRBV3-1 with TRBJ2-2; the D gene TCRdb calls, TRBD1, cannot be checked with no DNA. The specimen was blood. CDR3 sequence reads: CASSPAGTRALSTGELFF.